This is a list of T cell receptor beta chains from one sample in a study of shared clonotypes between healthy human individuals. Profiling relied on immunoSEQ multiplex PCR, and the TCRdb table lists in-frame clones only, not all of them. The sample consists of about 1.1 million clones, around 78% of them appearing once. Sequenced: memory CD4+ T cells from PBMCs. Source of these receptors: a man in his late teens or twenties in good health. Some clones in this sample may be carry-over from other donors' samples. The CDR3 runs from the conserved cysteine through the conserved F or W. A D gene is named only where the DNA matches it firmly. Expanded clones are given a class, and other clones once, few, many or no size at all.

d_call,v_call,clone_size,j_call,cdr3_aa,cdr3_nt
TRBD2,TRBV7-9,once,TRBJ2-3,CASSPGLAGDTQYF,TGTGCCAGCAGCCCCGGACTAGCGGGAGATACGCAGTATTTT
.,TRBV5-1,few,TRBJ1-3,CASSLTGTGNTIYF,TGCGCCAGCAGCTTGACGGGGACTGGAAACACCATATATTTT
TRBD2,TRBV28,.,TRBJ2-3,CASSPRTSGSADTQYF,TGTGCCAGCAGTCCCAGGACTAGCGGGAGCGCAGATACGCAGTATTTT
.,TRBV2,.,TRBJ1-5,CASSDFWPQGNQPQHF,TGTGCCAGCAGTGATTTTTGGCCTCAGGGGAATCAGCCCCAGCATTTT
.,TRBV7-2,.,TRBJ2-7,CASSLMFMAGIYEQYF,TGTGCCAGCAGCTTAATGTTTATGGCGGGAATTTACGAGCAGTACTTC
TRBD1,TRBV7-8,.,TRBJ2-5,CASSLEGTGGGTQYF,TGTGCCAGCAGCTTAGAAGGGACAGGGGGTGGGACCCAGTACTTC
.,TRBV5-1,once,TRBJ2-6,CASSVTGSGANVLTF,TGCGCCAGCAGCGTTACGGGTTCTGGGGCCAACGTCCTGACTTTC
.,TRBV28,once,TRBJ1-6,CASSLRQDYNSPLHF,TGTGCCAGCAGTTTGAGGCAGGATTATAATTCACCCCTCCACTTT
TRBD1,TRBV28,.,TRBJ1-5,CASSSLSGGLNQPQHF,TGTGCCAGCAGTTCCCTATCAGGGGGCTTGAATCAGCCCCAGCATTTT
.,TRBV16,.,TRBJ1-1,CASSPGWGTEAFF,TGTGCCAGCAGCCCTGGGTGGGGGACTGAAGCTTTCTTT
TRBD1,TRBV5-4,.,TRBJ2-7,CASSSLDRVGSYEQYF,TGTGCCAGCAGCTCTCTGGACAGGGTGGGGTCCTACGAGCAGTACTTC
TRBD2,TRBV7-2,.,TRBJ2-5,CASSLERTRDRTQYF,TGTGCCAGCAGCTTAGAGAGGACTAGGGACCGGACCCAGTACTTC
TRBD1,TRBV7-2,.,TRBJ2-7,CASRGQVGYEQYF,TGTGCCAGCAGGGGACAGGTTGGCTACGAGCAGTACTTC
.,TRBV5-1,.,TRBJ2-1,CASSPTTGLYNEQFF,TGCGCCAGCAGTCCGACTACAGGTTTATACAATGAGCAGTTCTTC
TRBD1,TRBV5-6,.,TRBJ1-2,CASSAGTGTGYYGYTF,TGTGCCAGCAGCGCCGGTACCGGGACAGGGTACTATGGCTACACCTTC
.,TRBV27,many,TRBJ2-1,CASKTVHEQFF,TGTGCCAGTAAAACAGTTCATGAGCAGTTCTTC
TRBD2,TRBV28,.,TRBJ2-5,CASSLAGVEETQYF,TGTGCCAGCAGTTTAGCGGGAGTGGAAGAGACCCAGTACTTC
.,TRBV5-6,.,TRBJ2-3,CASNWEGIDTQYF,TGTGCCAGCAATTGGGAAGGGATCGATACGCAGTATTTT
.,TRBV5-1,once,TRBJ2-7,CASSFGLANEQYF,TGCGCCAGCAGCTTCGGGCTAGCGAACGAGCAGTACTTC
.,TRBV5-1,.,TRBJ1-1,CASSLFGPWNTEAFF,TGCGCCAGCAGCTTGTTCGGGCCATGGAACACTGAAGCTTTCTTT
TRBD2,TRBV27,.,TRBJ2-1,CASSPLAGAAYNEQFF,TGTGCCAGCAGTCCCCTAGCGGGAGCAGCCTACAATGAGCAGTTCTTC